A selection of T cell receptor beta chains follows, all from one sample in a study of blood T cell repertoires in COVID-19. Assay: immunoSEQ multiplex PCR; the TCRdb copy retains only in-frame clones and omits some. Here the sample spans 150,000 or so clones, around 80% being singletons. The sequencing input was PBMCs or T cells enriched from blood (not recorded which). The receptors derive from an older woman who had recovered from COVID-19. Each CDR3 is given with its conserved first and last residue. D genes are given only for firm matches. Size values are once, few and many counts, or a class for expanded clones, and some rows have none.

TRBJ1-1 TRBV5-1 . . TGCGCCAGCAGCTCAACGGGGAACACTGAAGCTTTCTTT CASSSTGNTEAFF
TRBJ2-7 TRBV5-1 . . TGCGCCAGCAGCTTGAGAGGCCCCTCCTACGAGCAGTACTTC CASSLRGPSYEQYF
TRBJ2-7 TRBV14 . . TGTGCCAGCAGCCCAGGGGTCTTCGCCCGCTACGAGCAGTACTTC CASSPGVFARYEQYF
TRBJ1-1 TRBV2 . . TGTGCCAGCAGGGGCGTCGACAGGTTGAACACTGAAGCTTTCTTT CASRGVDRLNTEAFF
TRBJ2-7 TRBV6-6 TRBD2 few TGTGCCAGCAGCCCGGATGCAATCGGTAGGGGGTTAGCGGGAGGGCGAGGCGAGCAGTACTTC CASSPDAIGRGLAGGRGEQYF
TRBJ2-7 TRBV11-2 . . TGTGCCAGCAGCCGGGACTCCTACGAGCAGTACTTC CASSRDSYEQYF
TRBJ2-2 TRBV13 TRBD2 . TGTGCCAGCAGCTTGGGTCTAGCGGGGGACGCCGGGGAGCTGTTTTTT CASSLGLAGDAGELFF
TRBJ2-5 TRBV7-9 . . TGTGCCAGCAGCTTAGGGGGCCTTTCATCGGAGACCCAGTACTTC CASSLGGLSSETQYF
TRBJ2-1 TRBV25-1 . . TGTGCCAGCAGTGGCTCCATCCCGGCGGCAAGCTCCTACAATGAGCAGTTCTTC CASSGSIPAASSYNEQFF
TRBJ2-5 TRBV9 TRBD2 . TGTGCCAGCAGCGTGGGGGTTAGCGGGGCCCAAGAGACCCAGTACTTC CASSVGVSGAQETQYF
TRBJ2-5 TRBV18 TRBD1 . TGTGCCAGCTCACCACGGACAGGGGCGGAAGAGACCCAGTACTTC CASSPRTGAEETQYF
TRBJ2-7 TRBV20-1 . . TGCAGTGCTAGTAGGTGGAGGCTCTACGAGCAGTACTTC CSASRWRLYEQYF
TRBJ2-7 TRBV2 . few TGTGCCAGCAGCGCCATAACTGGAGAGGGCGAGCAGTACTTC CASSAITGEGEQYF
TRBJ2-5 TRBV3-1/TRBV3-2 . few TGTGCCAGCAGCCAAGGACTGACGACTAGAGAGACCCAGTACTTC CASSQGLTTRETQYF
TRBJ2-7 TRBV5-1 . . TGCGCCAGCAGCCCGGACAATACAGGCCACGAGCAGTACTTC CASSPDNTGHEQYF
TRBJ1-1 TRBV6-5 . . TGTGCCAGCAGTTACTTTCAGGGTGGGGAAGCTTTCTTT CASSYFQGGEAFF
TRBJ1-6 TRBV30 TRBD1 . TGTGCCTGGAGCCGGGACAGGGCTAATTCACCCCTCCACTTT CAWSRDRANSPLHF
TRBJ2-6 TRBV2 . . TGTGCCAGCAGTGGCGTAACTGGGGCCAACGTCCTGACTTTC CASSGVTGANVLTF
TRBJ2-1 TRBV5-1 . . TGCGCCAGCACCCACGAGGGACTTGACTACAATGAGCAGTTCTTC CASTHEGLDYNEQFF
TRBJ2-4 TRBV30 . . TGTGCCTGGACCTCAGGACTAGCCAAAAACATTCAGTACTTC CAWTSGLAKNIQYF
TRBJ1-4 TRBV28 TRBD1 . TGTGCCAGCACCCAACAGGGGGCAGGTGAAAAACTGTTTTTT CASTQQGAGEKLFF
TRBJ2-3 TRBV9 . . TGTGCCAGCAGCCCCCAGGGACTCCATTCAGATACGCAGTATTTT CASSPQGLHSDTQYF
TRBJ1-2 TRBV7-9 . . TGTGCCAGCAGCTTAGGGCGGGGCGGTCACTATGGCTACACCTTC CASSLGRGGHYGYTF
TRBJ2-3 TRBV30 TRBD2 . TGTGCCTGGACCAAGGCTAGCGGGACAGATACGCAGTATTTT CAWTKASGTDTQYF
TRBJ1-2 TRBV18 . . TGTGCCAGCTCACAAACAACAGGGTCCTTAGGGAATGGCTACACCTTC CASSQTTGSLGNGYTF
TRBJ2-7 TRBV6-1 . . TGTGCCAGCAACCCTGGACAGTCCTCCTACGAGCAGTACTTC CASNPGQSSYEQYF
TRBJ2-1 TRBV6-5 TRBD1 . TGTGCCAGCAGTTACCCCGGGACAGGGTATCGGATTGAGCAGTTCTTC CASSYPGTGYRIEQFF
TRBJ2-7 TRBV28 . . TGTGCCAGCGCGCCCGGGGTAACCTACGAGCAGTACTTC CASAPGVTYEQYF
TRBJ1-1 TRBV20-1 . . TGCAGTGCTAGTCCCACAGTAAACACTGAAGCTTTCTTT CSASPTVNTEAFF
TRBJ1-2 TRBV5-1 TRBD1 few TGCGCCAGCAGCAGGACGGGACAGGACTTTAACTATGGCTACACCTTC CASSRTGQDFNYGYTF
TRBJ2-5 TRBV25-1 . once TGTGCCAGCAGTACTCCCGGGGGAGGGACCCAGTACTTC CASSTPGGGTQYF
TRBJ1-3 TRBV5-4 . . TGTGCCAGCAGGGAGTCATCTGGAAACACCATATATTTT CASRESSGNTIYF
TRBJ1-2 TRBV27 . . TGTGCCAGCAGTCAACAAGGGGCGCAGTATGATGGCTACACCTTC CASSQQGAQYDGYTF
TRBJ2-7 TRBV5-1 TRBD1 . TGCGCCAGCAGCTGGGGGACAGGGAATCGGGAGCAGTACTTC CASSWGTGNREQYF
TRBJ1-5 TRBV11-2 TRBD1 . TGTGCCAGCAGTTTGGACAGGAATCAGCCCCAGCATTTT CASSLDRNQPQHF
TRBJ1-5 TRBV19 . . TGTGCCAGTAGTATTTATTCGCAGCAGCCCCAGCATTTT CASSIYSQQPQHF
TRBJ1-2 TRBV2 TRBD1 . TGTGCCAGCCTGGACAGGGTGAACTATGGCTACACCTTC CASLDRVNYGYTF
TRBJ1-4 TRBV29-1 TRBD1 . TGCAGCGTTGGACAGGGTACTGAAAAACTGTTTTTT CSVGQGTEKLFF
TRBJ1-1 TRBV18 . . TGTGCCAGCCAGCACCAGGCGAACACTGAAGCTTTCTTT CASQHQANTEAFF
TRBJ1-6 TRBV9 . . TGTGCCAGCAGCGTTTTGGGGATGGGAGGCGCGGATAATTCACCCCTCCACTTT CASSVLGMGGADNSPLHF
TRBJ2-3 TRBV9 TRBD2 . TGTGCCAGCAGCGTAGGGCGGGAGTTAGCTACAGATACGCAGTATTTT CASSVGRELATDTQYF
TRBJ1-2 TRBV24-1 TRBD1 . TGTGCCACTCACGCGGGGCAGGGGGTTAGTGGCTACACCTTC CATHAGQGVSGYTF
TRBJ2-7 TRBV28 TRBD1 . TGTGCCAGCAGTTTATCGGGACAGGGGGCTTACGAGCAGTACTTC CASSLSGQGAYEQYF
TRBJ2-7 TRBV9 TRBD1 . TGTGCCAGCAGCCGGGGACAGGGTTCCGGCTACGAGCAGTACTTC CASSRGQGSGYEQYF
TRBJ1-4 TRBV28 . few TGTGCCAGCAGCCCCCACGGGGGTTCAAGGTCTAATGAAAAACTGTTTTTT CASSPHGGSRSNEKLFF
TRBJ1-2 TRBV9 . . TGTGCCAGCAGCCTGACCAGGGGAAGTGGCTACACCTTC CASSLTRGSGYTF
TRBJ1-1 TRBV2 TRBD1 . TGTGCCAGCAGGAGGGACAGTACGAACACTGAAGCTTTCTTT CASRRDSTNTEAFF
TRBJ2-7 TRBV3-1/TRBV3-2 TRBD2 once TGTGCCAGCAGCCAAGTGAGCGGGATCGAACACGAGCAGTACTTC CASSQVSGIEHEQYF
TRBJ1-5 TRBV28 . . TGTGCCAGCAGTTTCCGGGAAAGGCCCCAGCATTTT CASSFRERPQHF
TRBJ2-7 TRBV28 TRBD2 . TGTGCCAGCACTGTCCTAGCGGGAGATGCTTCGGGTGAGCAGTACTTC CASTVLAGDASGEQYF